This note documents a single TCR beta chain sequence. Per the germline V gene, CDR1 is ENHRY and CDR2 is SYGVKD. This CDR3 contains 15 residues. TCRdb re-called the 5' RACE reads and catalogs CDR3 proteins one per entry, DNA excluded. This sample's table has around 200,000 distinct CDR3 sequences. This entry comes from a study of monozygotic twins with inflammatory bowel disease. V gene TRBV10-3 combines with J gene TRBJ2-7. The sequencing input was blood. This clonotype originated in a human donor with ulcerative colitis or Crohn's disease, or a healthy co-twin of an affected twin (not recorded which). The CDR3 here is CAISANRQGTYEQYF.